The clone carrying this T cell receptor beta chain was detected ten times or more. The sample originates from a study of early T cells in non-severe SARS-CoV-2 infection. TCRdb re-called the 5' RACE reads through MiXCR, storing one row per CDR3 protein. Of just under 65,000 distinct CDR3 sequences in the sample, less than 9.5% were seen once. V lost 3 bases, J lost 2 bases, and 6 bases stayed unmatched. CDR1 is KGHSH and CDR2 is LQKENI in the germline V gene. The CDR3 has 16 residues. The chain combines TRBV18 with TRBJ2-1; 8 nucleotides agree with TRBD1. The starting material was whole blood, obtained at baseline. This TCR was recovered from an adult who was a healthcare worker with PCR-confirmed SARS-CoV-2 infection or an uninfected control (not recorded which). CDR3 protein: CASSPGTGLTYNEQFF. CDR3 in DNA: TGTGCCAGCTCACCCGGGACAGGTCTCACCTACAATGAGCAGTTCTTC. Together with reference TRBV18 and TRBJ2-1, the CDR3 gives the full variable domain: NAGVMQNPRHLVRRRGQEARLRCSPMKGHSHVYWYRQLPEEGLKFMVYLQKENIIDESGMPKERFSAEFPKEGPSILRIQQVVRGDSAAYFCASSPGTGLTYNEQFFGPGTRLTVL.